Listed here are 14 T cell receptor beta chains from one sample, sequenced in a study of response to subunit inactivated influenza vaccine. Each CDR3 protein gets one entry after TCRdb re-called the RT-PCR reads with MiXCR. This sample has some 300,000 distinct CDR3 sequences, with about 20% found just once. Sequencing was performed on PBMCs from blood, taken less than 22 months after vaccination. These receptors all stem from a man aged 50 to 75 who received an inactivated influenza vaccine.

The CDR3 protein is CASSFTRHWDTQYF. Here the CDR3 DNA reads TGTGCCAGCAGCTTTACTCGGCATTGGGATACGCAGTATTTT. V usage is TRBV7-8 and J usage is TRBJ2-3; D is unclear. CDR3 length: 14 amino acids. CDR1 is SGHVS, CDR2 FQNEAQ, per germline. The V and J ends lost 3 bases and 6 bases respectively, with 13 bases between them.

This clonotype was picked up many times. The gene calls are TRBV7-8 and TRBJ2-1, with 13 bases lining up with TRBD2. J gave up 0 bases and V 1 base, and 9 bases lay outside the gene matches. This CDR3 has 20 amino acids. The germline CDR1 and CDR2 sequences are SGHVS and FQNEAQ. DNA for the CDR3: TGTGCCAGCAGCTTAGTTTTAACTAGCGGGAGGGGGAACTCCTACAATGAGCAGTTCTTC. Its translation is CASSLVLTSGRGNSYNEQFF.

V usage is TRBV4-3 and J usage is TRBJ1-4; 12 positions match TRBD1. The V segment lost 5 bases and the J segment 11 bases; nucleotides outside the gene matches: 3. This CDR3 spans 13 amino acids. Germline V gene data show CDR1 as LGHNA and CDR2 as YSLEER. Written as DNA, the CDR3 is TGCGCCAGCAGCGGGACAGGGGGCGGGAAACTGTTTTTT. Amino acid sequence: CASSGTGGGKLFF.

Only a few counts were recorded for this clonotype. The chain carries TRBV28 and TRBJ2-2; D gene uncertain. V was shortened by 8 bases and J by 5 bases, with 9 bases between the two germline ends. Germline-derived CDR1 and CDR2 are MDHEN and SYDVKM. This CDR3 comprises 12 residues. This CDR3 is CASSRPTGELFF. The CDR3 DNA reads TGTGCCAGCTCGCGGCCAACCGGGGAGCTGTTTTTT.

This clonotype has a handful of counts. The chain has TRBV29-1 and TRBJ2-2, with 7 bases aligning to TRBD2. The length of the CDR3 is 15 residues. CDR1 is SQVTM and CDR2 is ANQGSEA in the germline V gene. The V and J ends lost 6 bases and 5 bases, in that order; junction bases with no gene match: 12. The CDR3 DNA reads TGCAGCGTCATCGGGGAGGGAGGAAAGACCGGGGAGCTGTTTTTT. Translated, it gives CSVIGEGGKTGELFF.

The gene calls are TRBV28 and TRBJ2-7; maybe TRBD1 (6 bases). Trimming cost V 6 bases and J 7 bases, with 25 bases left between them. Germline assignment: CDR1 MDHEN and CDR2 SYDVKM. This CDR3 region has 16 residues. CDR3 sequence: CASSSPQGAHEGEQYF. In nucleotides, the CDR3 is TGTGCCAGCAGCTCCCCACAGGGTGCACACGAGGGAGAGCAGTACTTC.

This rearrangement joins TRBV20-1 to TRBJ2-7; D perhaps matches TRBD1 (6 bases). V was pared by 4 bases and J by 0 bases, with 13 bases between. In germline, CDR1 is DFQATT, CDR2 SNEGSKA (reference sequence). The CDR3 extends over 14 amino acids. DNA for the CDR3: TGCAGTGCTATGAAGGGGGTGTCCTCCTACGAGCAGTACTTC. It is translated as CSAMKGVSSYEQYF.

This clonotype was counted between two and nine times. CDR3 in amino acids: CASSLYQGTSGNEQFF. The CDR3 DNA follows: TGCGCCAGCAGCCTATATCAAGGGACTAGTGGCAATGAGCAGTTCTTC. This sequence joins TRBV4-3 and TRBJ2-1; the match to TRBD2 covers 8 bases. The V gene end was trimmed by 4 bases and the J gene end by 6 bases; junction bases not matched to a gene: 11. Per the germline V gene, CDR1 is LGHNA and CDR2 is YSLEER. CDR3 size: 16 residues.

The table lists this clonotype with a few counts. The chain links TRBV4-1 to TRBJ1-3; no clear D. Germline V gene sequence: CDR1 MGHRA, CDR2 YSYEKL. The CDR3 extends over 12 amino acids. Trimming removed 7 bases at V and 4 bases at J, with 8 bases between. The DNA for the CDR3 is TGCGCCAGCAAGGGAGTCGGAAACACCATATATTTT. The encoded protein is CASKGVGNTIYF.

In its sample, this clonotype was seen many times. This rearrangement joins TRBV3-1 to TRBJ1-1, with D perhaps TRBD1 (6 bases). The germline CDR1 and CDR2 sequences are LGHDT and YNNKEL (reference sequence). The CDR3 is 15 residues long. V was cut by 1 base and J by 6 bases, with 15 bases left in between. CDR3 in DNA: TGTGCCAGCAGCCAAGGGGGGGCTACGTTCGCTGAAGCTTTCTTT. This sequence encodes CASSQGGATFAEAFF.

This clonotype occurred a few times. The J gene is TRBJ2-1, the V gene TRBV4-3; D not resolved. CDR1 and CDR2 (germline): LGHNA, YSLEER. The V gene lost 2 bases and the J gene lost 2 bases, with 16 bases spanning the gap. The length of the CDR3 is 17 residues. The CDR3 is CASSQLQRPAPYNEQFF. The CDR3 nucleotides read TGCGCCAGCAGCCAACTACAGAGACCGGCCCCCTACAATGAGCAGTTCTTC.

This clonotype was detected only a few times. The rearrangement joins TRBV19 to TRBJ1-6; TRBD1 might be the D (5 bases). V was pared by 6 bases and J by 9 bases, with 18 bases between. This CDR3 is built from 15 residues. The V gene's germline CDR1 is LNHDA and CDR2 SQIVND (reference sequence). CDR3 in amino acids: CASRLTGTPVSPLHF. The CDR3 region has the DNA TGTGCCAGTAGGCTCACCGGGACTCCGGTTTCACCCCTCCACTTT.

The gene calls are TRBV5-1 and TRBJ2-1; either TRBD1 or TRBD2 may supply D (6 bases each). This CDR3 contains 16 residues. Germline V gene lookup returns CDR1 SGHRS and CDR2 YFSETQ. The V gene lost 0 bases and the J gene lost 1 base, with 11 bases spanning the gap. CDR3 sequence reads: CASSLVRGRSYNEQFF. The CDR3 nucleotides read TGCGCCAGCAGCTTGGTGAGGGGGAGGTCCTACAATGAGCAGTTCTTC.

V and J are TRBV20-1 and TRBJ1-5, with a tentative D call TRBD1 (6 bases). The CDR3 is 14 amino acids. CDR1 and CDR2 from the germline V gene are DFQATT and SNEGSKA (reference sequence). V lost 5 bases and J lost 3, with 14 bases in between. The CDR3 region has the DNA TGCAGTGCTTTAGAGGCAGGGGACAATCAGCCCCAGCATTTT. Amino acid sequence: CSALEAGDNQPQHF.